This TCR beta chain was obtained from a study of regulatory T cells in long-lasting Graves disease. V trimming: 6 bases; J trimming: 2 bases; junction bases outside the gene matches: 4. CDR3 length: 14 amino acids. The germline CDR1 and CDR2 sequences are MDHEN and SYDVKM. Libraries of TCR beta came from iRepertoire HTBI primers plus Arm-PCR of CDR3 regions. TCRdb recomputed calls from the multiplex PCR reads with MiXCR, one row per CDR3 protein. The profile shows about 400,000 distinct CDR3 sequences, less than 25% of them singletons. Time point given: persistent/refractory GD, antithyroid drugs over 5 years with positive TRAb. After RNA was extracted from PBMCs, the TCR library was made from it.

The chain has TRBV28 and TRBJ2-1; 7 bases match TRBD2. This receptor was obtained from a female donor with Graves disease. The sample was peripheral blood mononuclear cells (PBMCs), taken when the disease was refractory, from a patient treated with antithyroid drugs. CDR3 nucleotide sequence: TGTGCCAGCAGAAGCGGGAACACCTACAATGAGCAGTTCTTC. Protein product: CASRSGNTYNEQFF.